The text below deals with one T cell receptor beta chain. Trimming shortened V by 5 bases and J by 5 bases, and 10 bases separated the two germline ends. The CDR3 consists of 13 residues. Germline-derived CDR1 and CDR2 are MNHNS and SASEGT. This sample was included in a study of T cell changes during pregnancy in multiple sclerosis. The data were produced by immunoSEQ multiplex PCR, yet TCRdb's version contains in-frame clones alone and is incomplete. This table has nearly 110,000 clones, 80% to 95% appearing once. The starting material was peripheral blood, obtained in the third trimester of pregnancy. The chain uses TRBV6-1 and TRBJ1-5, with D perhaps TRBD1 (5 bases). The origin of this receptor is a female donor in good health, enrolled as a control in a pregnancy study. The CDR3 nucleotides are TGTGCCAGCAGTCAGGGTTGGGATCAGCCCCAGCATTTT. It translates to CASSQGWDQPQHF.